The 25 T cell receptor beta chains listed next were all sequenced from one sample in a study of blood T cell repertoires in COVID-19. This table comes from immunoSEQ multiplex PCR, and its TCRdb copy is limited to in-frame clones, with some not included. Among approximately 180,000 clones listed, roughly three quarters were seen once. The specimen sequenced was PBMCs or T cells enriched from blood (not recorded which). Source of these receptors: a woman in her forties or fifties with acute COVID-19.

The CDR3 is CASSLQGERTEAFF. In DNA, the CDR3 is TGTGCCAGCTCACTACAGGGGGAGAGGACTGAAGCTTTCTTT. This chain connects TRBV18 to TRBJ1-1; 8 nucleotides line up with TRBD1. V shed 4 bases, J shed 5 bases, and the junction held 6 bases outside the gene matches. CDR3 length: 14 amino acids. Germline-derived CDR1 and CDR2 are KGHSH and LQKENI.

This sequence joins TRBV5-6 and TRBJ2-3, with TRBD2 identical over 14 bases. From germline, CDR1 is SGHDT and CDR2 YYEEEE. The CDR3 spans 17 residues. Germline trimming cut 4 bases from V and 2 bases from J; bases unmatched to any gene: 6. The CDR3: CASSSGLAGGITDTQYF. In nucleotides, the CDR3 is TGTGCCAGCAGCAGCGGACTAGCGGGGGGTATCACAGATACGCAGTATTTT.

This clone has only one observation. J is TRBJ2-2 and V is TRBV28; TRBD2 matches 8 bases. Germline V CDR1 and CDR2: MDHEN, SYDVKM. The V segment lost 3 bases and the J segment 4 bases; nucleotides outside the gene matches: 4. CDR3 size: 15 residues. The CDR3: CASSFGGASTGELFF. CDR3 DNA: TGTGCCAGCAGTTTCGGGGGGGCCTCCACCGGGGAGCTGTTTTTT.

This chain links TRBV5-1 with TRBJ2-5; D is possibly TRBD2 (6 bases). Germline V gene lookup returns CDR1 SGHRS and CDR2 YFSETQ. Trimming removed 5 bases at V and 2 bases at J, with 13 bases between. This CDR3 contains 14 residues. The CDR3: CASSLGRQQETQYF. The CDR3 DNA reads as TGCGCCAGCAGTCTGGGGAGGCAGCAAGAGACCCAGTACTTC.

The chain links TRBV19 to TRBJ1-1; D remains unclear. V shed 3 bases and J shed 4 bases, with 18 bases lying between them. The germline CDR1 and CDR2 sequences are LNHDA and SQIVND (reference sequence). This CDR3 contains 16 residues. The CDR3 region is CASSINLAQEGTEAFF. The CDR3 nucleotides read TGTGCCAGTAGTATTAATTTGGCCCAGGAGGGCACTGAAGCTTTCTTT.

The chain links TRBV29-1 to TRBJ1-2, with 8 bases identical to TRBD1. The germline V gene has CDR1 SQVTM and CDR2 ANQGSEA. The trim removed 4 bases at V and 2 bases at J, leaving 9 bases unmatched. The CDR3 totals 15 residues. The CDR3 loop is CSVGPGTGGNYGYTF. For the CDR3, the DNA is TGCAGCGTTGGGCCCGGGACAGGAGGGAACTATGGCTACACCTTC.

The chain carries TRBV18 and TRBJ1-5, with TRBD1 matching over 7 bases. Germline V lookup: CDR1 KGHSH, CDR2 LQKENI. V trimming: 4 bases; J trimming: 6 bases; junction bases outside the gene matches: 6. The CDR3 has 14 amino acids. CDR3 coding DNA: TGTGCCAGCTCACAGGGGACAGACAGTCAGCCCCAGCATTTT. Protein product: CASSQGTDSQPQHF.

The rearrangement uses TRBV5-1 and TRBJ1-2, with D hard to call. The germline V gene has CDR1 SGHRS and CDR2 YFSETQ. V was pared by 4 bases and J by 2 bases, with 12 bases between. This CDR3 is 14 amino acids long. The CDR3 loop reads CASSPGAPNYGYTF. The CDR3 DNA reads TGCGCCAGCAGCCCTGGAGCTCCCAACTATGGCTACACCTTC.

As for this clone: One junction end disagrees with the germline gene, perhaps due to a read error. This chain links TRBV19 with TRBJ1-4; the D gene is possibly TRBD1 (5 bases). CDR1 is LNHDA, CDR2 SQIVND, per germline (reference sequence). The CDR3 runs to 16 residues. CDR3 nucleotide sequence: TGTGCCAGGAGTAGCCCAGGGTTTACAACTAATGAAAAACTGTTTTTT. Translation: CARSSPGFTTNEKLFF.

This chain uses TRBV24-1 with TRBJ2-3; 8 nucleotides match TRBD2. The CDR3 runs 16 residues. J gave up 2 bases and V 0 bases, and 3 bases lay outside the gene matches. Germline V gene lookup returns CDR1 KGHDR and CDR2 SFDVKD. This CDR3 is CATSDLGGGTTDTQYF. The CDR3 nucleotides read TGTGCCACCAGTGATTTGGGCGGGGGGACCACAGATACGCAGTATTTT.

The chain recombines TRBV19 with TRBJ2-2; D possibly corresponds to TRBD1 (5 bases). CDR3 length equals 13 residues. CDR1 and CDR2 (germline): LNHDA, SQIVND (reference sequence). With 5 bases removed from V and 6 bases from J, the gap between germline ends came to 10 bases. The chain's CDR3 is CASSPLGAGELFF. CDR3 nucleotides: TGTGCCAGTAGTCCCTTAGGGGCCGGGGAGCTGTTTTTT.

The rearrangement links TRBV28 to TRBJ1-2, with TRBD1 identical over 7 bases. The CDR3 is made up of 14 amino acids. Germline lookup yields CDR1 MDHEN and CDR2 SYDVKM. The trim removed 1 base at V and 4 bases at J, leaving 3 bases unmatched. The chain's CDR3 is CASSLFSGGYGYTF. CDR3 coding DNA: TGTGCCAGCAGTTTATTTTCAGGGGGCTATGGCTACACCTTC.

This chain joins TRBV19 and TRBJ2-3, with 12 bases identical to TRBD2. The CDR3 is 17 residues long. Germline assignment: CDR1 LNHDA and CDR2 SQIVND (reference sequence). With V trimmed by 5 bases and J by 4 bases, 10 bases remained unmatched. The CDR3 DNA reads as TGTGCCAGTAGTCCCCACAGACTAGCGGGGGACTCAGATACGCAGTATTTT. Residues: CASSPHRLAGDSDTQYF.

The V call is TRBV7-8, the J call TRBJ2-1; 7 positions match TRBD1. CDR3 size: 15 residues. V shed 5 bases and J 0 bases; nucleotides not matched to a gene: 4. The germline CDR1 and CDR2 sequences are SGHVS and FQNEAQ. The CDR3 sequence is CASSGTVSSYNEQFF. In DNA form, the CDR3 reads TGTGCCAGCAGCGGGACAGTAAGCTCCTACAATGAGCAGTTCTTC.

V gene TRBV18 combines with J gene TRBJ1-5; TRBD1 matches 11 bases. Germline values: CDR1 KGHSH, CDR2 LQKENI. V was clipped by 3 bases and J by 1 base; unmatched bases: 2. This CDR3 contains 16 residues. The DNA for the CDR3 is TGTGCCAGCTCACCTGGACAGGGGGCAAGCAATCAGCCCCAGCATTTT. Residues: CASSPGQGASNQPQHF.

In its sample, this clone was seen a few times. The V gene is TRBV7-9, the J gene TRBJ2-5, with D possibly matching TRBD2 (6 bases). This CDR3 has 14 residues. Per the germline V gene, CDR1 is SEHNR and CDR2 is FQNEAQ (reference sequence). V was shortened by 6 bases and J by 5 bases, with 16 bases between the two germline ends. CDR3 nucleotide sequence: TGTGCCAGCAGTGTGGGTAGAAGCGGGGAGACCCAGTACTTC. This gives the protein CASSVGRSGETQYF.

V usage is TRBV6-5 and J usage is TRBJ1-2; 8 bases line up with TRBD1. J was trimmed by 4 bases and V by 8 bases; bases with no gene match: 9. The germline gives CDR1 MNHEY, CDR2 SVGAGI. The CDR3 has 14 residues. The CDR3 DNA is TGTGCCAGCTGGGCCACCGGACAGGGCTATGGCTACACCTTC. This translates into CASWATGQGYGYTF.

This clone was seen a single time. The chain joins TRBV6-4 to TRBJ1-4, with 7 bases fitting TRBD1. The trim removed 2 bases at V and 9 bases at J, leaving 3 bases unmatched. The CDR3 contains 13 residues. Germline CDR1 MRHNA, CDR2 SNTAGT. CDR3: CASSDPQGKKLFF. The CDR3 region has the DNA TGTGCCAGCAGTGACCCACAGGGGAAAAAACTGTTTTTT.

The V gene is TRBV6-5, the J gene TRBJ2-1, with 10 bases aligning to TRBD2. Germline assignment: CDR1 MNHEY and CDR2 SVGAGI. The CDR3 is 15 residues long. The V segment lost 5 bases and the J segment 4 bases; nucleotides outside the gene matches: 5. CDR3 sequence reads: CASSQLAGAYNEQFF. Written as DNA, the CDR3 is TGTGCCAGCAGTCAGCTAGCGGGGGCTTACAATGAGCAGTTCTTC.

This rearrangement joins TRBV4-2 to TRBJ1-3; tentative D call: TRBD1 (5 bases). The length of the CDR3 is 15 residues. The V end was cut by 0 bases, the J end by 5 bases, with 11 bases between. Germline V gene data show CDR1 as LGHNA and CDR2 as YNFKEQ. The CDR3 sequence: CASSQDPGSRNTIYF. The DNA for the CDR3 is TGTGCCAGCAGCCAAGATCCAGGGTCGAGAAACACCATATATTTT.

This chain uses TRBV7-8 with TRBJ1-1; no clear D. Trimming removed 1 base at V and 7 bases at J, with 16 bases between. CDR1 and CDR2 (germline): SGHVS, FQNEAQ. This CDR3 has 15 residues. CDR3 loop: CASSLVGDAALEAFF. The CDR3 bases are TGTGCCAGCAGCTTAGTAGGAGACGCCGCTCTTGAAGCTTTCTTT. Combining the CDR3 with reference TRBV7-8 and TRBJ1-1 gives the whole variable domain GAGVSQSPRYKVAKRGQDVALRCDPISGHVSLFWYQQALGQGPEFLTYFQNEAQLDKSGLPSDRFFAERPEGSVSTLKIQRTQQEDSAVYLCASSLVGDAALEAFFGQGTRLTVV.

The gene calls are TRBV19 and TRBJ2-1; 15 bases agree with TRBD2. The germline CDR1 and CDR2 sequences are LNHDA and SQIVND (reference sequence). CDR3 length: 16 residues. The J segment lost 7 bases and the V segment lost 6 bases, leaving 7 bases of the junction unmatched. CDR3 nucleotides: TGTGCCAGTAGAGTTCGGACTAGCGGGGGGGCTAATGAGCAGTTCTTC. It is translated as CASRVRTSGGANEQFF.

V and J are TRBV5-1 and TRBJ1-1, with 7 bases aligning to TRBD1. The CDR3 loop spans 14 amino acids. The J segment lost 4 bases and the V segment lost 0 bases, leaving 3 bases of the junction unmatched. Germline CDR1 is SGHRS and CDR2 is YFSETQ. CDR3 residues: CASSLGTGSTEAFF. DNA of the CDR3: TGCGCCAGCAGCTTGGGGACAGGCAGCACTGAAGCTTTCTTT.

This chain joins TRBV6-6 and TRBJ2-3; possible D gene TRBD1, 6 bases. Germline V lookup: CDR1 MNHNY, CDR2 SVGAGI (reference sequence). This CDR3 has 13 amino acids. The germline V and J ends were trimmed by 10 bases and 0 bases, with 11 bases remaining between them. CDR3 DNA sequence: TGTGCCACCCGGACAGAGAGCACAGATACGCAGTATTTT. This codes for CATRTESTDTQYF.

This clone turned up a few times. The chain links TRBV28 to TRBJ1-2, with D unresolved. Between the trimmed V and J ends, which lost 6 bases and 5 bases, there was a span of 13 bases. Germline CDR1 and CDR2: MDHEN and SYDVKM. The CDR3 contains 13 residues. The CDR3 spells CASSGVTTYGYTF. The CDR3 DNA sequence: TGTGCCAGCAGCGGGGTTACAACTTATGGCTACACCTTC.